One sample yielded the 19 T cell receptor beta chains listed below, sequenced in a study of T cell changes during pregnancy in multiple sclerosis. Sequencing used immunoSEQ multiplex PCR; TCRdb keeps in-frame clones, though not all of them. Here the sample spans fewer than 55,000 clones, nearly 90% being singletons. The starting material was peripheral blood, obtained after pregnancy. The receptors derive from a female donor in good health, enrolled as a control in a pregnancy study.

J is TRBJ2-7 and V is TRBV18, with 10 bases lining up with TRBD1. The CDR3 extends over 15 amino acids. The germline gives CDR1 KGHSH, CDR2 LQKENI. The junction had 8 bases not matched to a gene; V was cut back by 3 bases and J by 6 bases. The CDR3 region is CASSPPGQGTGEQYF. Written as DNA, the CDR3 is TGTGCCAGCTCACCCCCGGGACAGGGGACGGGCGAGCAGTACTTC.

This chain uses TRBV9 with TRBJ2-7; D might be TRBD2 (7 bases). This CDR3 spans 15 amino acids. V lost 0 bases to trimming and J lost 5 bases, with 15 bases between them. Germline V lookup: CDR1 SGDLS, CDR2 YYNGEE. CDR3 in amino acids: CASSVDGGLGNEQYF. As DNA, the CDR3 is TGTGCCAGCAGCGTAGACGGGGGGCTTGGGAACGAGCAGTACTTC.

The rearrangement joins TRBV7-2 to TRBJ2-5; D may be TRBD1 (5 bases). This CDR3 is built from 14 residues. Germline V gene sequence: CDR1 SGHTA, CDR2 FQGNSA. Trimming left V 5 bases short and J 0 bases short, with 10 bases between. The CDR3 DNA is TGTGCCAGCAGCCGACGACAGAACCAAGAGACCCAGTACTTC. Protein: CASSRRQNQETQYF.

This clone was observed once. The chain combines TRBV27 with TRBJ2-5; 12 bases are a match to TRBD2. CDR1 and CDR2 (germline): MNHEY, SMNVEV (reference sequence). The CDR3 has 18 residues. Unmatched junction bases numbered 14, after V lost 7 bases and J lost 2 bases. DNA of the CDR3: TGTGCCAGCACCCTTCGCCGACCCGGGACTAGCGGGCAAGAGACCCAGTACTTC. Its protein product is CASTLRRPGTSGQETQYF.

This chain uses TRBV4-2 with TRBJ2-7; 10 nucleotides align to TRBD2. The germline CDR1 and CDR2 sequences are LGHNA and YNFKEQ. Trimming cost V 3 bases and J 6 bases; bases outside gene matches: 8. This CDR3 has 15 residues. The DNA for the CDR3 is TGTGCCAGCAGCCAGCCTAATCCTAGCGGGAGCGAGCAGTACTTC. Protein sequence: CASSQPNPSGSEQYF.

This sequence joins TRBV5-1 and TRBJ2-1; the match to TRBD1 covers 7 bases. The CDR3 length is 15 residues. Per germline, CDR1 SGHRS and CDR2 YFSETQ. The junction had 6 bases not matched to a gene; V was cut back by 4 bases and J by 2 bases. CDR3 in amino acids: CASSRGQGAYNEQFF. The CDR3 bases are TGCGCCAGCAGCCGGGGCCAGGGGGCCTACAATGAGCAGTTCTTC.

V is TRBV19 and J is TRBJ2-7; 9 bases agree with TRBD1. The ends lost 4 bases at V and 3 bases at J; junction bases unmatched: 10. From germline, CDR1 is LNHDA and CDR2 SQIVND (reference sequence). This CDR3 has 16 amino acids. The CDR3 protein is CASSTYSGTGNYEQYF. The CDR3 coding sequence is TGTGCCAGTAGTACTTACTCCGGGACAGGGAACTACGAGCAGTACTTC.

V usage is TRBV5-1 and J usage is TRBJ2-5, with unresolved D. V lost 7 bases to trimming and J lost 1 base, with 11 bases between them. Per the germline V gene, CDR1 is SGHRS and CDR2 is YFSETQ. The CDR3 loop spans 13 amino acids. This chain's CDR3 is CASFSGFQETQYF. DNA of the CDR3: TGCGCCAGCTTCTCGGGTTTCCAAGAGACCCAGTACTTC.

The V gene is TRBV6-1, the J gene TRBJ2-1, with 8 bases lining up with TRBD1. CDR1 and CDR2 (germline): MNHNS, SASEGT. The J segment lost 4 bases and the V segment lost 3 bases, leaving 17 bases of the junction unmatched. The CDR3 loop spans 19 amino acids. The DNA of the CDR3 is TGTGCCAGCAGTGATTTACGGAATTATGAGTGGGACAGGTACAATGAGCAGTTCTTC. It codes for CASSDLRNYEWDRYNEQFF.

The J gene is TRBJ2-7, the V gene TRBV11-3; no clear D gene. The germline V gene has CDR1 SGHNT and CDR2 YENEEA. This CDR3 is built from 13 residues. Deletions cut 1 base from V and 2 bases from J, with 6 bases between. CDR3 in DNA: TGTGCCAGCAGCTTAGGTCTCCCCTACGAGCAGTACTTC. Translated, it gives CASSLGLPYEQYF.

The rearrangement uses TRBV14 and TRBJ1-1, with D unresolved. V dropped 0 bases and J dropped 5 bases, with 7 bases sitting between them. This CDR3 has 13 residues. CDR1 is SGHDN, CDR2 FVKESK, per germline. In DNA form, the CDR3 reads TGTGCCAGCAGCCAAGAGGGAGTGACTGAAGCTTTCTTT. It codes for CASSQEGVTEAFF.

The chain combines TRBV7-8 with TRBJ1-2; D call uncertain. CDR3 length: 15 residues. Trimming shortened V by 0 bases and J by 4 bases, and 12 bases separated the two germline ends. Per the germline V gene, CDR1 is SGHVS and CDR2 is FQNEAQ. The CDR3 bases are TGTGCCAGCAGCTTAGCTGGGCAGAGCAGCTATGGCTACACCTTC. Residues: CASSLAGQSSYGYTF.

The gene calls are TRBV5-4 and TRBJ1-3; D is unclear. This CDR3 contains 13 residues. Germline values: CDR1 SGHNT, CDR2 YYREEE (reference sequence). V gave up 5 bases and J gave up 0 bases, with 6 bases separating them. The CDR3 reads CASSGSSGNTIYF. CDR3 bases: TGTGCCAGCAGTGGCAGCTCTGGAAACACCATATATTTT.

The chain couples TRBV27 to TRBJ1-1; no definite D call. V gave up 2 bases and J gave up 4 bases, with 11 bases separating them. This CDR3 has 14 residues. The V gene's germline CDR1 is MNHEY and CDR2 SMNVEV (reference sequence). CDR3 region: CASSLAERSTEAFF. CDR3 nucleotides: TGTGCCAGCAGTTTAGCAGAGAGGAGCACTGAAGCTTTCTTT.

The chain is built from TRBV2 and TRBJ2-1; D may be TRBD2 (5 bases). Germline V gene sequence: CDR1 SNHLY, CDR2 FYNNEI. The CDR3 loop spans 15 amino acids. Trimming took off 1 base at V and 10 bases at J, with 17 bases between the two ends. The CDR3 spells CASSEDRIRGFEQFF. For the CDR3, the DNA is TGTGCCAGCAGTGAAGACCGGATCCGGGGTTTCGAGCAGTTCTTC.

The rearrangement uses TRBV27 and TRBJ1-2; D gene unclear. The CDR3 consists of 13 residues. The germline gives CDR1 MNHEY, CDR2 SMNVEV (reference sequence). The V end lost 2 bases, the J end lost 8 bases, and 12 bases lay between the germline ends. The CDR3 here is CASSLGWGGGYTF. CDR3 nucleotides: TGTGCCAGCAGTTTAGGATGGGGAGGCGGCTACACCTTC.

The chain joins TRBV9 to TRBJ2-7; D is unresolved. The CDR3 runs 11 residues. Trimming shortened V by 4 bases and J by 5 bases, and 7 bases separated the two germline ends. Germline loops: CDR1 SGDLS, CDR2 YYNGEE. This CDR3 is CASSSQDEQYF. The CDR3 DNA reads TGTGCCAGCAGCTCCCAGGACGAGCAGTACTTC.

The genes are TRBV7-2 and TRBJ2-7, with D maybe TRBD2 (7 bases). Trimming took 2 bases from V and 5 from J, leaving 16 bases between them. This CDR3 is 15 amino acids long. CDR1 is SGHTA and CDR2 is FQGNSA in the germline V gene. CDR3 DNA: TGTGCCAGCAGCTTACTTTCGGGGGGCGTCCACGAGCAGTACTTC. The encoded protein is CASSLLSGGVHEQYF.

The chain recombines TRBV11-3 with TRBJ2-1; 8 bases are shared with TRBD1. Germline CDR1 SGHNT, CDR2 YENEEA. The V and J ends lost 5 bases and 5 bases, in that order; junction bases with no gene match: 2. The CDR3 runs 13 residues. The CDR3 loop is CASSQGADNEQFF. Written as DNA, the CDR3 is TGTGCCAGCAGCCAGGGGGCAGACAATGAGCAGTTCTTC.